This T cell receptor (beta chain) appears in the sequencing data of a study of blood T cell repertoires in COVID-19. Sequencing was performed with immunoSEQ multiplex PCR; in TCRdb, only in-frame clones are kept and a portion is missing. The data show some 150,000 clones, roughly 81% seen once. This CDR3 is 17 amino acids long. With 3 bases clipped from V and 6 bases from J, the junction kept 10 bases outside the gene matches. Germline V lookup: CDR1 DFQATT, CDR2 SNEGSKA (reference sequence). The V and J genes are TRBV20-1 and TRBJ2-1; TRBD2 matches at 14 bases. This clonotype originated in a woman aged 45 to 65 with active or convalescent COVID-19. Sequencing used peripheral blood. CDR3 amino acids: CSASHGLAGGYSNEQFF. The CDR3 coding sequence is TGCAGTGCTAGTCATGGACTAGCGGGAGGATATAGCAATGAGCAGTTCTTC.